The 31 T cell receptor beta chains given below trace back to one sample, sequenced in a study of spatial heterogeneity in lung cancer (dated by TCRdb to the late 2010s). This sample's time point label indicates: blood at routine non-recurrence follow-up after resection. Preparation of the library involved 5' RACE. The instrument was a NextSeq 500. Clones were called with MiXCR by TCRdb after fastp trimmed the public reads at Q25, and only in-frame beta chains were retained. Identical CDR3 protein sequences are pooled into one entry, listed with their most common genes and DNA. This sample gives about 20,000 distinct CDR3 sequences in total; more than 8% of them show up just once. The top ten constitute just over 35% of the sample. The material sequenced was PBMCs, taken at follow-up. The receptors were sampled from a female donor with early-stage non-small cell lung cancer.

This clonotype was found a few times. J is TRBJ1-2 and V is TRBV20-1, with D perhaps matching TRBD1 (6 bases). V lost 1 base to trimming and J lost 7 bases, with 10 bases between them. Germline V lookup: CDR1 DFQATT, CDR2 SNEGSKA (reference sequence). This CDR3 comprises 12 residues. In DNA, the CDR3 is TGCAGTGCTAGAGTACAGGGATTTGGCTACACCTTC. This gives the protein CSARVQGFGYTF.

About this clonotype itself: A much larger clone sits a single nucleotide away, making a read error possible. The rearrangement uses TRBV7-2 and TRBJ2-7; TRBD1 is a possible D gene (5 bases). This CDR3 spans 12 amino acids. CDR1 is SGHTA, CDR2 FQGNSA, per germline. Trimming removed 10 bases from V and 6 bases from J, with 16 bases in between. DNA for the CDR3: TGTGCCACCGGCGGACAAGCCTGCGAGCAGTACTTC. It encodes CATGGQACEQYF. The complete variable domain, with remaining parts taken from reference TRBV7-2 and TRBJ2-7, reads GAGVSQSPSNKVTEKGKDVELRCDPISGHTALYWYRQSLGQGLEFLIYFQGNSAPDKSGLPSDRFSAERTGGSVSTLTIQRTQQEDSAVYLCATGGQACEQYFGPGTRLTVT.

This clonotype is medium-sized (0.01 to 0.1%) by share. The chain has TRBV15 and TRBJ2-5, with TRBD1 matching 8 bases. The CDR3 is made up of 15 amino acids. Germline V CDR1 and CDR2: LNHNV, YYDKDF (reference sequence). J was trimmed by 0 bases and V by 5 bases; bases with no gene match: 5. The CDR3 spells CATSGGTGHQETQYF. CDR3 nucleotide sequence: TGTGCCACCAGCGGCGGGACAGGACACCAAGAGACCCAGTACTTC.

This clonotype was counted many times. The gene calls are TRBV6-5 and TRBJ2-5; TRBD1 matches 7 bases. Trimming cost V 5 bases and J 2 bases; bases outside gene matches: 5. The CDR3 consists of 14 residues. Germline loops: CDR1 MNHEY, CDR2 SVGAGI. CDR3 sequence: CASSLDRAQETQYF. In DNA, the CDR3 is TGTGCCAGCAGTCTCGACAGGGCTCAAGAGACCCAGTACTTC.

This chain connects TRBV4-3 to TRBJ2-3; 13 bases agree with TRBD2. CDR3 length equals 17 residues. In germline, CDR1 is LGHNA, CDR2 YSLEER. V was pared by 0 bases and J by 10 bases, with 10 bases of the junction left unmatched. CDR3 loop: CASSQDGTSGGESPQYF. The DNA of the CDR3 is TGCGCCAGCAGCCAAGATGGAACTAGCGGGGGGGAAAGTCCGCAGTATTTT.

This clonotype was observed many times. The genes are TRBV29-1 and TRBJ2-3, with D unresolved. V was trimmed by 6 bases and J by 5 bases, leaving 0 bases between them. The CDR3 length is 8 residues. CDR1 and CDR2 from the germline V gene are SQVTM and ANQGSEA. The CDR3 loop is CSVDTQYF. The CDR3 DNA is TGCAGCGTAGATACGCAGTATTTT.

This clonotype showed up many times. This rearrangement joins TRBV7-9 to TRBJ2-2; D is perhaps TRBD1 or TRBD2 (6 bases each). The CDR3 consists of 17 residues. Germline V CDR1 and CDR2: SEHNR, FQNEAQ (reference sequence). V gave up 3 bases and J gave up 0 bases, with 14 bases separating them. The DNA for the CDR3 is TGTGCCAGCAGCTTTCTTCGAGGGGGGCCGAACACCGGGGAGCTGTTTTTT. Encoded protein: CASSFLRGGPNTGELFF.

This clonotype was recorded many times. J is TRBJ2-1 and V is TRBV20-1, with no clear D. Germline V gene data show CDR1 as DFQATT and CDR2 as SNEGSKA (reference sequence). V lost 5 bases to trimming and J lost 4 bases, with 15 bases between them. This CDR3 comprises 14 residues. CDR3: CSAYPPPMYNEQFF. CDR3 DNA: TGCAGTGCTTACCCGCCCCCTATGTACAATGAGCAGTTCTTC.

Many counts were recorded for this clonotype. This chain joins TRBV12-3 or TRBV12-4 and TRBJ1-2; TRBD1 is a possible D gene (6 bases). The CDR3 sequence is 13 residues long. Trimming stripped 6 bases from V and 6 bases from J, with 14 bases between. This chain's CDR3 is CASRETGHDGYTF. The CDR3 nucleotides read TGTGCCAGCAGGGAAACAGGGCACGATGGCTACACCTTC.

Of note for this clonotype: A much larger clonotype is one base distant, so this may be a read error. The chain is built from TRBV2 and TRBJ2-7; D may be TRBD2 (6 bases). Trimming shortened V by 4 bases and J by 4 bases, and 14 bases separated the two germline ends. The CDR3 contains 14 residues. Germline V CDR1 and CDR2: SNHLY, FYNNEI. CDR3 loop: CASSVEGRKYEQYF. As DNA, the CDR3 is TGTGCCAGCAGTGTTGAGGGGAGGAAATACGAGCAGTACTTC.

This clonotype was detected many times. This chain joins TRBV18 and TRBJ2-7; TRBD2 matches 10 bases. Looked up from germline, CDR1 is KGHSH and CDR2 is LQKENI. The CDR3 is 16 amino acids. The trim removed 1 base at V and 0 bases at J, leaving 3 bases unmatched. CDR3 nucleotide sequence: TGTGCCAGCTCACCACGACTAGCGGGCACCTCCTACGAGCAGTACTTC. Translating gives CASSPRLAGTSYEQYF.

This clonotype appeared many times. The chain joins TRBV7-3 to TRBJ2-7; no clear D gene. CDR1 is SGHTA and CDR2 is FQGTGA in the germline V gene. The CDR3 contains 15 residues. The V end was cut by 5 bases, the J end by 6 bases, with 20 bases between. The CDR3 nucleotides are TGTGCCAGCAGCCCATCCGGGCAGGATCCTTCCGAGCAGTACTTC. Translation gives CASSPSGQDPSEQYF.

This clonotype was recorded at least ten times. This chain links TRBV6-5 with TRBJ2-7; 9 bases are a match to TRBD1. CDR1 and CDR2 from the germline V gene are MNHEY and SVGAGI. The V and J ends lost 5 bases and 6 bases, in that order; junction bases with no gene match: 11. There are 15 residues in the CDR3. The CDR3 here is CASSNHRGRGGEQYF. Here the CDR3 DNA reads TGTGCCAGCAGTAACCACAGGGGGCGCGGAGGCGAGCAGTACTTC.

The chain carries TRBV29-1 and TRBJ2-4; D possibly corresponds to TRBD2 (5 bases). V lost 4 bases to trimming and J lost 0 bases, with 10 bases between them. Looked up from germline, CDR1 is SQVTM and CDR2 is ANQGSEA. This CDR3 is built from 14 residues. CDR3 sequence (DNA): TGCAGCGTTGCGGGGTTATTAGCCAAAAACATTCAGTACTTC. Translating gives CSVAGLLAKNIQYF. Combining the CDR3 with reference TRBV29-1 and TRBJ2-4 gives the whole variable domain SAVISQKPSRDICQRGTSLTIQCQVDSQVTMMFWYRQQPGQSLTLIATANQGSEATYESGFVIDKFPISRPNLTFSTLTVSNMSPEDSSIYLCSVAGLLAKNIQYFGAGTRLSVL.

This clonotype was counted only a few times. The genes are TRBV12-3 or TRBV12-4 and TRBJ1-2; the D gene is possibly TRBD1 (6 bases). V lost 6 bases, J lost 2 bases, and 13 bases lay in between. The CDR3 is made up of 14 amino acids. As DNA, the CDR3 is TGTGCCAGCAGACCCGGGGGCTTCAACTATGGCTACACCTTC. Residues: CASRPGGFNYGYTF.

This clonotype was recorded many times. CDR3 sequence (DNA): TGCGCCAGCAGCTTACAGGGATCGGACACCGGGGAGCTGTTTTTT. Protein product: CASSLQGSDTGELFF. This chain joins TRBV5-1 and TRBJ2-2, with D perhaps matching TRBD1 (6 bases). Germline lookup yields CDR1 SGHRS and CDR2 YFSETQ. V lost 2 bases and J 3 bases, leaving 11 bases between the germline ends. The CDR3 has 15 residues.

In its sample, this clonotype was seen many times. The gene calls are TRBV19 and TRBJ2-7; TRBD2 aligns across 7 bases. The junction had 7 bases not matched to a gene; V was cut back by 6 bases and J by 2 bases. This CDR3 region has 14 residues. CDR1 is LNHDA, CDR2 SQIVND, per germline (reference sequence). The DNA for the CDR3 is TGTGCCAGTAGGTCTGGGCGGGGGACCTACGAGCAGTACTTC. Translation: CASRSGRGTYEQYF.

This chain connects TRBV2 to TRBJ2-5; tentative D call: TRBD1 (6 bases). Germline lookup yields CDR1 SNHLY and CDR2 FYNNEI. Trimming pared 2 bases from V and 2 bases from J, leaving 9 bases between. CDR3 length: 14 residues. The CDR3 DNA reads TGTGCCAGCAGTGAATGGCAGGGGCAAGAGACCCAGTACTTC. Encoded protein: CASSEWQGQETQYF.

In this sample, this clonotype turned up many times. This rearrangement joins TRBV19 to TRBJ2-7; no clear D. The CDR3 consists of 13 residues. Per germline, CDR1 LNHDA and CDR2 SQIVND (reference sequence). The ends were cut back, 0 bases at V and 6 bases at J, with 9 bases in the middle. The CDR3 region is CASSIEHGREQYF. The DNA for the CDR3 is TGTGCCAGTAGTATAGAGCATGGGCGCGAGCAGTACTTC.

In this sample, this clonotype turned up many times. In DNA form, the CDR3 reads TGCGCCAGCAGCCAAGTCGAGCGGGACGGGGCCTACAATGAGCAGTTCTTC. Encoded protein: CASSQVERDGAYNEQFF. The chain carries TRBV4-1 and TRBJ2-1; the match to TRBD2 covers 7 bases. Germline V gene data show CDR1 as MGHRA and CDR2 as YSYEKL. The CDR3 loop spans 17 amino acids. After removal of 1 base from V and 2 bases from J, the junction contained 8 bases not matched to a gene.

There are many counts of this clonotype. This chain joins TRBV5-1 and TRBJ2-7, with a weak D call TRBD2 (6 bases). From germline, CDR1 is SGHRS and CDR2 YFSETQ. This CDR3 has 13 residues. The V gene lost 3 bases and the J gene lost 7 bases, with 14 bases spanning the gap. As DNA, the CDR3 is TGCGCCAGCAGCTCAAGGAGGGCGGAAGAGCAGTACTTC. Translating it yields CASSSRRAEEQYF.

This clonotype has a count of ten or more. V and J are TRBV6-1 and TRBJ1-6; perhaps TRBD1 as D (6 bases). Germline CDR1 and CDR2: MNHNS and SASEGT. With 7 bases removed from V and 7 bases from J, the gap between germline ends came to 17 bases. The CDR3 spans 15 residues. CDR3 in amino acids: CASTRRQEVNSPLHF. The CDR3 DNA reads TGTGCCAGCACCCGAAGACAGGAAGTCAATTCACCCCTCCACTTT.

This clonotype appeared a few times. The CDR3 reads CASSPSQAQPQHF. The CDR3 bases are TGTGCCAGCAGCCCGTCTCAGGCCCAGCCCCAGCATTTT. The chain has TRBV7-2 and TRBJ1-5; D is ambiguous. CDR1 and CDR2 (germline): SGHTA, FQGNSA. V dropped 5 bases and J dropped 7 bases, with 12 bases sitting between them. This CDR3 region has 13 residues.

This clonotype was detected many times. V gene TRBV29-1 combines with J gene TRBJ2-3; a possible D gene is TRBD1 (5 bases). This CDR3 is 14 amino acids long. Germline CDR1 SQVTM, CDR2 ANQGSEA. Trimming took off 7 bases at V and 0 bases at J, with 14 bases between the two ends. The CDR3 region has the DNA TGCAGCGGACAGACAGCTGGGAGCACAGATACGCAGTATTTT. This translates into CSGQTAGSTDTQYF.

This clonotype has at least ten counts. The rearrangement uses TRBV9 and TRBJ1-2, with a possible D match to TRBD1 (5 bases). V dropped 3 bases and J dropped 5 bases, with 17 bases sitting between them. Germline lookup yields CDR1 SGDLS and CDR2 YYNGEE. The CDR3 runs to 15 residues. Here the CDR3 DNA reads TGTGCCAGCAGCGCCGGGATCCGAAAGGGGTATGGCTACACCTTC. This translates into CASSAGIRKGYGYTF. Together with reference TRBV9 and TRBJ1-2, the CDR3 gives the full variable domain: DSGVTQTPKHLITATGQRVTLRCSPRSGDLSVYWYQQSLDQGLQFLIQYYNGEERAKGNILERFSAQQFPDLHSELNLSSLELGDSALYFCASSAGIRKGYGYTFGSGTRLTVV.

At least ten counts were recorded for this clonotype. The chain couples TRBV2 to TRBJ2-5; a weak D match, TRBD2 (5 bases). Deletions cut 2 bases from V and 5 bases from J, with 15 bases between. CDR1 and CDR2 from the germline V gene are SNHLY and FYNNEI. This CDR3 is built from 15 residues. CDR3 in amino acids: CASSERSSARETQYF. As DNA, the CDR3 is TGTGCCAGCAGTGAACGTAGTAGCGCTCGGGAGACCCAGTACTTC.

This clonotype was seen repeatedly, ten times or more. V and J are TRBV29-1 and TRBJ2-5, with D hard to call. In germline, CDR1 is SQVTM, CDR2 ANQGSEA. The V end lost 7 bases, the J end lost 6 bases, and 9 bases lay between the germline ends. The CDR3 consists of 10 residues. CDR3 in amino acids: CSASMKTQYF. The CDR3 coding sequence is TGCAGCGCCTCGATGAAGACCCAGTACTTC.

Many counts were recorded for this clonotype. The chain employs TRBV7-2 and TRBJ2-3; D is ambiguous. The germline V gene has CDR1 SGHTA and CDR2 FQGNSA. The CDR3 runs 12 residues. Between the trimmed V and J ends, which lost 6 bases and 4 bases, there was a span of 8 bases. The chain's CDR3 is CASRLGPDTQYF. Here the CDR3 DNA reads TGTGCCAGCAGGCTAGGGCCAGATACGCAGTATTTT.

This clonotype was counted many times. The rearrangement joins TRBV29-1 to TRBJ2-7; a possible D gene is TRBD2 (5 bases). The ends were cut back, 6 bases at V and 4 bases at J, with 25 bases in the middle. Germline V CDR1 and CDR2: SQVTM, ANQGSEA. The CDR3 sequence is 16 residues long. The CDR3 is CSVLRAGHLAGYEQYF. The CDR3 DNA reads TGCAGCGTCCTGAGGGCAGGTCACCTGGCGGGTTACGAGCAGTACTTC.

This clonotype has at least ten counts. This chain uses TRBV7-8 with TRBJ2-5, with D maybe TRBD2 (6 bases). V dropped 3 bases and J dropped 3 bases, with 14 bases sitting between them. CDR1 and CDR2 (germline): SGHVS, FQNEAQ. CDR3 length: 15 amino acids. Written as DNA, the CDR3 is TGTGCCAGCAGCTTGGCGGGGTCCTTTGAAGAGACCCAGTACTTC. Translated: CASSLAGSFEETQYF.

The rearrangement links TRBV11-2 to TRBJ2-1, with D perhaps TRBD1 or TRBD2 (5 bases each). Trimming removed 5 bases from V and 5 bases from J, with 13 bases in between. The V gene's germline CDR1 is SGHAT and CDR2 FQNNGV. The CDR3 is 14 amino acids. The CDR3 coding sequence is TGTGCCAGCAGCCCCCCCGGGACGAACAATGAGCAGTTCTTC. Residues: CASSPPGTNNEQFF.